Listed here are 15 T cell receptor beta chains from one sample, sequenced in a study of blood T cells in healthy people across ages. For the second PCR, which ran for about 6 to 12 cycles, a sample-barcoded 5' primer and a J-beta primer mix were used. MiXCR was run by TCRdb on the 5' RACE reads, yielding one entry per CDR3 protein. Of about 1.8 million distinct CDR3 sequences detected, about 50% appear once; the ten largest clones hold roughly 2%. Sequenced input: blood. The receptor set was obtained from a woman aged 40 to 50 in good health.

There are a few counts of this clonotype. The DNA for the CDR3 is TGTGCCAGCAGTCCAGACGGGACAGGCAACACAGATACGCAGTATTTT. It is translated as CASSPDGTGNTDTQYF. The chain links TRBV27 to TRBJ2-3, with 8 bases lining up with TRBD1. This CDR3 contains 16 residues. Germline trimming cut 5 bases from V and 2 bases from J; bases unmatched to any gene: 9. CDR1 is MNHEY, CDR2 SMNVEV, per germline (reference sequence).

This rearrangement joins TRBV24-1 to TRBJ2-5; D perhaps matches TRBD1 (6 bases). The germline V gene has CDR1 KGHDR and CDR2 SFDVKD. This CDR3 spans 15 amino acids. The V gene lost 3 bases and the J gene lost 5 bases, with 15 bases spanning the gap. CDR3 nucleotides: TGTGCCACCAGTGATGGGGCCCAGGGGTGGGAGACCCAGTACTTC. Its protein product is CATSDGAQGWETQYF.

The chain employs TRBV6-5 and TRBJ2-1, with D perhaps given as TRBD1 or TRBD2 (5 bases each). The CDR3 runs to 14 residues. Germline CDR1 is MNHEY and CDR2 is SVGAGI. Trimming stripped 5 bases from V and 8 bases from J, with 16 bases between. Written as DNA, the CDR3 is TGTGCCAGCAGTGGGGGACGGCCCCCGCATGAGCAGTTCTTC. This gives the protein CASSGGRPPHEQFF.

The table lists this clonotype with a count of one. This chain links TRBV6-2 or TRBV6-3 with TRBJ2-6, with D unclear. CDR1 is MNHEY, CDR2 SVGEGT, per germline. Trimming shortened V by 6 bases and J by 2 bases, and 17 bases separated the two germline ends. The CDR3 runs to 17 residues. The CDR3 DNA reads as TGTGCCAGCAGGTCCCCTTCACAAGGCGCTGGGGCCAACGTCCTGACTTTC. Its translation: CASRSPSQGAGANVLTF.

V usage is TRBV28 and J usage is TRBJ2-1; D unresolved. CDR3 length equals 15 residues. Deletions cut 2 bases from V and 4 bases from J, with 12 bases between. CDR1 and CDR2 (germline): MDHEN, SYDVKM. CDR3 residues: CASSLDDQTYNEQFF. CDR3 DNA sequence: TGTGCCAGCAGTTTAGATGACCAAACTTACAATGAGCAGTTCTTC.

The chain links TRBV24-1 to TRBJ2-3, with 7 nucleotides matching TRBD1. The CDR3 is made up of 17 amino acids. With 2 bases clipped from V and 6 bases from J, the junction kept 13 bases outside the gene matches. Germline lookup yields CDR1 KGHDR and CDR2 SFDVKD. The CDR3 DNA follows: TGTGCCACCAGTGATTCTCCTAGGGCCAGGGGGTCGGATACGCAGTATTTT. It specifies CATSDSPRARGSDTQYF.

The CDR3 spells CSAISRKHNEQFF. The CDR3 DNA is TGCAGTGCTATCTCCCGAAAACACAATGAGCAGTTCTTC. J is TRBJ2-1 and V is TRBV20-1; D ambiguous. The CDR3 loop spans 13 amino acids. CDR1 is DFQATT and CDR2 is SNEGSKA in the germline V gene (reference sequence). Trimming took off 4 bases at V and 5 bases at J, with 12 bases between the two ends.

This clonotype was counted between two and nine times. This chain connects TRBV4-2 to TRBJ1-2, with a tentative D call TRBD1 (5 bases). The germline V gene encodes CDR1 LGHNA and CDR2 YNFKEQ. This CDR3 comprises 15 residues. V was clipped by 5 bases and J by 8 bases, with 21 bases between them. In DNA, the CDR3 is TGTGCCAGCAGCTCTGATCTCGGGACCCATGGGGGCTACACCTTC. This translates into CASSSDLGTHGGYTF.

This chain links TRBV6-2 or TRBV6-3 with TRBJ1-4; D call uncertain. This CDR3 comprises 12 residues. The V gene's germline CDR1 is MNHEY and CDR2 SVGEGT. Deletions cut 5 bases from V and 6 bases from J, with 7 bases between. The CDR3 DNA reads TGTGCCAGCAGTATGGTAGATGAAAAACTGTTTTTT. Amino acid sequence: CASSMVDEKLFF.

This chain connects TRBV2 to TRBJ2-5, with D possibly matching TRBD1 (6 bases). Germline-derived CDR1 and CDR2 are SNHLY and FYNNEI. This CDR3 region has 14 residues. Trimming took 5 bases from V and 9 from J, leaving 19 bases between them. The CDR3 sequence is CASSSGDNNESQYF. The CDR3 DNA sequence: TGTGCCAGCAGTTCAGGGGATAATAATGAGTCCCAGTACTTC.

The chain couples TRBV5-4 to TRBJ2-5, with a possible D match to TRBD2 (5 bases). The germline gives CDR1 SGHNT, CDR2 YYREEE (reference sequence). This CDR3 comprises 14 residues. V was trimmed by 0 bases and J by 5 bases, leaving 11 bases between them. The CDR3 is CASSLGSLAETQYF. In nucleotides, the CDR3 is TGTGCCAGCAGCTTGGGATCCTTAGCGGAGACCCAGTACTTC.

This clonotype was detected only a few times. This chain uses TRBV12-3 or TRBV12-4 with TRBJ2-3, with D uncertain. The CDR3 runs 12 residues. Trimming pared 6 bases from V and 3 bases from J, leaving 7 bases between. CDR3 loop: CASRELTDTQYF. CDR3 in DNA: TGTGCCAGCAGAGAGTTAACAGATACGCAGTATTTT.

V gene TRBV7-2 combines with J gene TRBJ2-5, with D hard to call. From germline, CDR1 is SGHTA and CDR2 FQGNSA. Trimming stripped 5 bases from V and 5 bases from J, with 21 bases between. The CDR3 extends over 16 amino acids. The CDR3, as DNA: TGTGCCAGCAGCGTGTGGCTGGTTGAGGTTCGGGAGACCCAGTACTTC. As protein: CASSVWLVEVRETQYF.

This clonotype was seen more than once but under ten times. V is TRBV7-2 and J is TRBJ2-5, with 7 bases fitting TRBD1. V was clipped by 4 bases and J by 2 bases; unmatched bases: 10. Germline V gene sequence: CDR1 SGHTA, CDR2 FQGNSA. The CDR3 has 16 residues. For the CDR3, the DNA is TGTGCCAGCAGCTCCTCGGCGTCGGGACAGCAAGAGACCCAGTACTTC. Residues: CASSSSASGQQETQYF.

The table lists this clonotype with a few counts. This may be a read error, as it is one base from a much larger clone. DNA for the CDR3: TGTGCCAGCAGCTTAAACGGGGATTCCTACGAGCAGTACTTC. Residues: CASSLNGDSYEQYF. The chain employs TRBV7-9 and TRBJ2-7; D might be TRBD2 (5 bases). This CDR3 comprises 14 residues. Per germline, CDR1 SEHNR and CDR2 FQNEAQ (reference sequence). V lost 2 bases and J lost 1, with 9 bases in between.